Following are 28 T cell receptor beta chains from one sample sequenced in a study of T-cell memory formation after mild COVID-19. From the 5' RACE reads, TCRdb called clonotypes with MiXCR, one entry per CDR3 protein. The data show 350,000 to 500,000 distinct CDR3 sequences, 23% seen once. The sequencing input was PBMCs or a T cell subset sorted from them (not recorded which). The receptors come from an adult woman who had mild COVID-19 (a few samples of this study predate the infection). Cell type and time point are not known.

The chain has TRBV11-2 and TRBJ2-5, with 7 positions matching TRBD1. V shed 4 bases and J 7 bases; nucleotides not matched to a gene: 6. CDR3 size: 13 residues. Germline lookup yields CDR1 SGHAT and CDR2 FQNNGV. The CDR3 loop reads CASSSGQQGTQYF. Written as DNA, the CDR3 is TGTGCCAGCAGCTCGGGACAGCAGGGGACCCAGTACTTC.

The chain carries TRBV11-1 and TRBJ2-2; 10 bases are a match to TRBD1. V was pared by 6 bases and J by 5 bases, with 9 bases of the junction left unmatched. From germline, CDR1 is SGHAT and CDR2 FQDESV (reference sequence). The length of the CDR3 is 16 residues. CDR3 sequence: CASSLAGTGVTGELFF. DNA for the CDR3: TGTGCCAGCAGTTTGGCCGGGACAGGGGTAACCGGGGAGCTGTTTTTT.

The chain employs TRBV12-3 or TRBV12-4 and TRBJ2-5; D uncertain. The CDR3 consists of 14 residues. V was trimmed by 0 bases and J by 5 bases, leaving 10 bases between them. The CDR3 sequence is CASSLARYTETQYF. CDR3 coding DNA: TGTGCCAGCAGTTTAGCTCGATACACGGAGACCCAGTACTTC.

The CDR3 DNA sequence: TGTGCCAGCAGCGGTGGTGGACAGGCGCAAGAGACCCAGTACTTC. This translates into CASSGGGQAQETQYF. The chain is built from TRBV7-9 and TRBJ2-5; 7 nucleotides align to TRBD1. V was clipped by 5 bases and J by 2 bases; unmatched bases: 8. The length of the CDR3 is 15 residues. Germline CDR1 reads SEHNR; CDR2 reads FQNEAQ (reference sequence).

The chain has TRBV4-2 and TRBJ1-1, with D hard to call. Germline V lookup: CDR1 LGHNA, CDR2 YNFKEQ. V was cut by 0 bases and J by 3 bases, with 8 bases left in between. This CDR3 spans 14 amino acids. The CDR3 loop reads CASSQDGEYTEAFF. The CDR3 region has the DNA TGTGCCAGCAGCCAAGATGGGGAGTACACTGAAGCTTTCTTT.

This clonotype was found a few times. This chain uses TRBV25-1 with TRBJ1-3; no clear D. The V end lost 10 bases, the J end lost 0 bases, and 7 bases lay between the germline ends. CDR1 is MGHDK and CDR2 is SYGVNS in the germline V gene. The CDR3 spans 12 residues. The DNA of the CDR3 is TGTGCCACCCAGGCCTCTGGAAACACCATATATTTT. Protein: CATQASGNTIYF.

The chain's CDR3 is CSVAGGRYEQYF. The CDR3 bases are TGCAGTGTGGCAGGGGGCCGCTACGAGCAGTACTTC. This chain uses TRBV20-1 with TRBJ2-7; 8 positions match TRBD1. The J segment lost 3 bases and the V segment lost 7 bases, leaving 5 bases of the junction unmatched. This CDR3 is built from 12 residues. Germline V gives CDR1 DFQATT, CDR2 SNEGSKA (reference sequence).

The chain is built from TRBV19 and TRBJ2-7, with D uncertain. Trimming pared 4 bases from V and 6 bases from J, leaving 16 bases between. Germline-derived CDR1 and CDR2 are LNHDA and SQIVND (reference sequence). CDR3 length: 14 residues. The CDR3 loop reads CASSTRNGPREQYF. CDR3 coding DNA: TGTGCCAGTAGTACCAGGAACGGGCCCCGCGAGCAGTACTTC.

This clonotype was counted between two and nine times. The chain combines TRBV7-8 with TRBJ1-1, with D possibly matching TRBD1 (6 bases). Per germline, CDR1 SGHVS and CDR2 FQNEAQ. V lost 7 bases, J lost 3 bases, and 18 bases lay in between. The CDR3 extends over 15 amino acids. CDR3: CASTYRAGFYTEAFF. DNA of the CDR3: TGTGCCAGCACCTACAGGGCGGGGTTTTACACTGAAGCTTTCTTT.

Only one count was recorded for this clonotype. The CDR3 reads CASTWYRQGASYEQYF. The CDR3 DNA reads as TGCGCCAGCACCTGGTATAGACAGGGGGCCTCCTACGAGCAGTACTTC. V gene TRBV5-1 combines with J gene TRBJ2-7; 10 nucleotides line up with TRBD1. Germline V gene data show CDR1 as SGHRS and CDR2 as YFSETQ. J gave up 0 bases and V 6 bases, and 9 bases lay outside the gene matches. The CDR3 is made up of 16 amino acids.

The chain recombines TRBV6-2 or TRBV6-3 with TRBJ1-1; unclear D gene. This CDR3 comprises 14 residues. CDR1 MNHEY and CDR2 SVGEGT come from the germline V gene. Between the trimmed V and J ends, which lost 3 bases and 5 bases, there was a span of 13 bases. The chain's CDR3 is CASSYAGKDTEAFF. The CDR3, as DNA: TGTGCCAGCAGTTATGCGGGGAAGGATACTGAAGCTTTCTTT.

This clonotype has just a few counts. The chain is built from TRBV10-3 and TRBJ1-1; D is perhaps TRBD1 (5 bases). The CDR3 spans 14 residues. With 3 bases removed from V and 5 bases from J, the gap between germline ends came to 13 bases. Germline CDR1 is ENHRY and CDR2 is SYGVKD. The CDR3 DNA reads TGTGCCATCAGTGACGACGGGGGGGGAACTGAAGCTTTCTTT. It is translated as CAISDDGGGTEAFF.

V and J are TRBV7-8 and TRBJ2-5; D gene unclear. The V and J ends lost 1 base and 4 bases respectively, with 13 bases between them. Germline CDR1 SGHVS, CDR2 FQNEAQ. The length of the CDR3 is 15 residues. The CDR3 DNA sequence: TGTGCCAGCAGCTTAGGGCCCCCGCGGCGAGAGACCCAGTACTTC. Amino acid sequence: CASSLGPPRRETQYF.

This clonotype has only a few counts. This chain's CDR3 is CASSLALNEDIQYF. The CDR3, as DNA: TGTGCCAGCAGCTTGGCCCTCAACGAGGACATTCAGTACTTC. The chain recombines TRBV5-5 with TRBJ2-4; D remains unclear. Looked up from germline, CDR1 is SGHKS and CDR2 is YYEKEE (reference sequence). CDR3 length: 14 residues. V lost 0 bases and J 8 bases, leaving 12 bases between the germline ends. Using reference TRBV5-5 and TRBJ2-4 for the parts outside the CDR3, the full variable domain is DAGVTQSPTHLIKTRGQQVTLRCSPISGHKSVSWYQQVLGQGPQFIFQYYEKEERGRGNFPDRFSARQFPNYSSELNVNALLLGDSALYLCASSLALNEDIQYFGAGTRLSVL.

The chain recombines TRBV6-2 or TRBV6-3 with TRBJ2-2; D not certain. Germline lookup yields CDR1 MNHEY and CDR2 SVGEGT. Trimming cost V 2 bases and J 0 bases, with 4 bases left between them. The CDR3 runs 14 residues. The CDR3 region is CASSYPTNTGELFF. The CDR3 nucleotides are TGTGCCAGCAGTTACCCGACGAACACCGGGGAGCTGTTTTTT.

This clonotype was found a few times. The chain joins TRBV24-1 to TRBJ2-7; 11 bases fit TRBD1. With 7 bases clipped from V and 3 bases from J, the junction kept 4 bases outside the gene matches. The V gene's germline CDR1 is KGHDR and CDR2 SFDVKD. The CDR3 sequence is 14 residues long. This CDR3 reads CATSPGTGGYEQYF. CDR3 sequence (DNA): TGTGCCACCAGCCCCGGGACAGGGGGCTACGAGCAGTACTTC.

The chain combines TRBV18 with TRBJ2-3, with TRBD1 identical over 9 bases. The CDR3 is made up of 15 amino acids. Germline V gene sequence: CDR1 KGHSH, CDR2 LQKENI. The J segment lost 2 bases and the V segment lost 2 bases, leaving 2 bases of the junction unmatched. The CDR3 bases are TGTGCCAGCTCACCAAACAGGGGGCCCACAGATACGCAGTATTTT. It yields the protein CASSPNRGPTDTQYF.

The chain is built from TRBV18 and TRBJ1-2; D is undetermined. Germline V CDR1 and CDR2: KGHSH, LQKENI. This CDR3 is 14 amino acids long. V was cut by 3 bases and J by 2 bases, with 10 bases left in between. CDR3 amino acids: CASSPSEANYGYTF. For the CDR3, the DNA is TGTGCCAGCTCACCTTCGGAGGCAAACTATGGCTACACCTTC.

The genes are TRBV5-1 and TRBJ2-3, with 7 nucleotides matching TRBD1. This CDR3 has 15 amino acids. CDR1 and CDR2 (germline): SGHRS, YFSETQ. V was clipped by 4 bases and J by 2 bases; unmatched bases: 7. CDR3 coding DNA: TGCGCCAGCAGCCGTGGACAGGCGAACACAGATACGCAGTATTTT. Protein product: CASSRGQANTDTQYF.

The J gene is TRBJ1-2, the V gene TRBV11-1; D possibly corresponds to TRBD1 (5 bases). This CDR3 spans 14 amino acids. The ends were cut back, 5 bases at V and 3 bases at J, with 13 bases in the middle. Germline V gives CDR1 SGHAT, CDR2 FQDESV (reference sequence). The CDR3 sequence: CASSLPPGDYGYTF. CDR3 bases: TGTGCCAGCAGCCTCCCTCCGGGGGACTATGGCTACACCTTC.

The chain employs TRBV9 and TRBJ2-7; TRBD2 might be the D (6 bases). The germline V gene has CDR1 SGDLS and CDR2 YYNGEE. This CDR3 contains 17 residues. Trimming stripped 3 bases from V and 6 bases from J, with 25 bases between. The CDR3 region has the DNA TGTGCCAGCAGCGGAACTAGCATCCCGGGGCCGTCCCTCGAGCAGTACTTC. Translation: CASSGTSIPGPSLEQYF.

V and J are TRBV20-1 and TRBJ2-1; 8 nucleotides align to TRBD2. The CDR3 contains 16 residues. The germline V gene encodes CDR1 DFQATT and CDR2 SNEGSKA (reference sequence). V gave up 3 bases and J gave up 4 bases; unmatched junction bases: 11. This CDR3 reads CSARPPRAGAYNEQFF. For the CDR3, the DNA is TGCAGTGCTAGGCCTCCACGAGCGGGGGCGTACAATGAGCAGTTCTTC.

The table lists this clonotype with a few counts. The rearrangement uses TRBV5-4 and TRBJ2-5, with D maybe TRBD2 (5 bases). Trimming took 1 base from V and 5 from J, leaving 6 bases between them. Germline CDR1 is SGHNT and CDR2 is YYREEE (reference sequence). The length of the CDR3 is 12 residues. This CDR3 is CASSLWRETQYF. Here the CDR3 DNA reads TGTGCCAGCAGCTTGTGGAGGGAGACCCAGTACTTC.

The V call is TRBV29-1, the J call TRBJ2-3; 8 bases match TRBD2. Trimming at V came to 4 bases and at J to 2 bases, leaving 8 bases not matched to a gene. Germline loops: CDR1 SQVTM, CDR2 ANQGSEA. The CDR3 has 15 amino acids. This CDR3 reads CSVGTSGANTDTQYF. The CDR3 nucleotides read TGCAGCGTTGGAACTAGCGGAGCAAACACAGATACGCAGTATTTT.

This clonotype has just one count. The chain uses TRBV24-1 and TRBJ2-1; 10 nucleotides align to TRBD1. Germline V lookup: CDR1 KGHDR, CDR2 SFDVKD. The CDR3 contains 16 residues. The V gene end was trimmed by 8 bases and the J gene end by 6 bases; junction bases not matched to a gene: 12. CDR3 amino acids: CATKGREDRGANEQFF. The CDR3 coding sequence is TGTGCCACCAAAGGGAGGGAGGACAGGGGGGCCAATGAGCAGTTCTTC.

This clonotype came up a few times. This sequence joins TRBV7-8 and TRBJ2-7, with D tentatively TRBD2 (5 bases). Germline V gene sequence: CDR1 SGHVS, CDR2 FQNEAQ. This CDR3 is 16 amino acids long. Trimming took 4 bases from V and 2 from J, leaving 18 bases between them. The CDR3 loop reads CASSSSRNSGTYEQYF. In DNA form, the CDR3 reads TGTGCCAGCAGCTCCTCTAGGAATTCGGGGACCTACGAGCAGTACTTC.

The J gene is TRBJ2-7, the V gene TRBV7-2; D is undetermined. The CDR3 runs 15 residues. CDR1 is SGHTA and CDR2 is FQGNSA in the germline V gene. The germline V and J ends were trimmed by 4 bases and 3 bases, with 16 bases remaining between them. The CDR3 DNA sequence: TGTGCCAGCAGCTCTAGGCCAATGTTCAACTACGAGCAGTACTTC. It is translated as CASSSRPMFNYEQYF.

The CDR3 region is CASSSSSAGGPDTQYF. The DNA for the CDR3 is TGTGCCAGCAGCTCCTCTAGTGCGGGGGGACCAGATACGCAGTATTTT. V is TRBV13 and J is TRBJ2-3, with 8 bases aligning to TRBD2. In germline, CDR1 is PRHDT, CDR2 FYEKMQ (reference sequence). The CDR3 runs to 16 residues. The ends lost 4 bases at V and 4 bases at J; junction bases unmatched: 10.